Sequencing of this T cell receptor beta chain was carried out in a study of shared clonotypes between healthy human individuals. Findings and caveats of the study: Naive CD4 clonotypes were shared across several donors at roughly 5%.

A word on this clone: Its specificity is unknown.

Trimming took 3 bases from V and 3 from J, leaving 12 bases between them. The CDR3 totals 14 residues. Germline V gene sequence: CDR1 LNHDA, CDR2 SQIVND (reference sequence). Researchers ran the assay at a deep level. An even split of each subset's genomic DNA across several immunoSEQ plates was performed. On sorted subsets, replicate PCRs used 200 to 250 ng DNA, or approximately 33,000 T cell genomes. Here immunoSEQ multiplex PCR was the method, and the copy in TCRdb shows in-frame clones only, minus some. The sample carries hundreds of thousands of clones, 90% to 96% recorded once. The receptor was derived from a woman aged 25 to 39 in good health. The sequencing sample was made of naive CD4+ T cells sorted from blood. Documented subset: CD45RA+ positively selected. The V and J genes are TRBV19 and TRBJ2-7; D is unclear. CDR3 nucleotide sequence: TGTGCCAGTAGTATCGGGTCATATGACTACGAGCAGTACTTC. Encoded protein: CASSIGSYDYEQYF.